This TCR beta chain appears in the sequencing data of a study of patients and donors after allogeneic stem cell transplantation. TCRdb processed the RT-PCR reads anew with MiXCR; each CDR3 protein has one entry. The table shows 900,000 to 1,000,000 distinct CDR3 sequences, with roughly 18% occurring only once. Per the germline V gene, CDR1 is SNHLY and CDR2 is FYNNEI. The CDR3 sequence is 14 residues long. Trimming stripped 5 bases from V and 5 bases from J, with 16 bases between. The V gene is TRBV2, the J gene TRBJ2-7; no definite D call. This sequence originates from a human donor who was either an allogeneic HSCT recipient or a stem cell or donor lymphocyte infusion donor (not recorded which). It is not recorded whose cells these are; they may come from a transplant donor. Input material: blood, either unsorted or a sorted T cell fraction (not recorded which). CDR3 protein: CASSHRVVSHEQYF. The CDR3 coding sequence is TGTGCCAGCAGTCACCGGGTCGTCAGTCACGAGCAGTACTTC.